These 24 T cell receptor beta chains came from one sample sequenced in a study of T cell responses to AZD1222 COVID-19 vaccine (dated by TCRdb to the early 2020s). Library preparation employed the immunoSEQ multiplex PCR assay. Not all clones reach the TCRdb copy of this immuneACCESS table, which keeps in-frame sequences only. Checked studies attribute under half of the gap to unresolved V genes and leave the rest unexplained. Present in this sample are 80,000 or so clones, approximately 91% of which were seen just once. The top ten constitute about 5.2% of the sample. The time point label of this sample denotes: baseline before first vaccination. The sequencing used peripheral blood, collected on day 0 of AZD1222 vaccination. The source of these receptors is an adult in good health.

The chain links TRBV19 to TRBJ1-5, with D perhaps matching TRBD1 (6 bases). CDR1 is LNHDA, CDR2 SQIVND, per germline (reference sequence). The CDR3 totals 13 residues. V lost 9 bases, J lost 3 bases, and 12 bases lay in between. CDR3 amino acids: CASRGLDNQPQHF. In DNA, the CDR3 is TGTGCCAGCAGGGGACTGGACAATCAGCCCCAGCATTTT. Using reference TRBV19 and TRBJ1-5 for the parts outside the CDR3, the full variable domain is DGGITQSPKYLFRKEGQNVTLSCEQNLNHDAMYWYRQDPGQGLRLIYYSQIVNDFQKGDIAEGYSVSREKKESFPLTVTSAQKNPTAFYLCASRGLDNQPQHFGDGTRLSIL.

This chain joins TRBV19 and TRBJ2-7; D unresolved. The CDR3 loop spans 14 amino acids. Trimming pared 5 bases from V and 0 bases from J, leaving 11 bases between. The germline V gene encodes CDR1 LNHDA and CDR2 SQIVND (reference sequence). CDR3 protein: CASSASDDSYEQYF. CDR3 DNA: TGTGCCAGTAGTGCCTCCGACGACTCCTACGAGCAGTACTTC.

The chain carries TRBV18 and TRBJ1-1; D gene unclear. The CDR3 sequence is 13 residues long. Deletions cut 5 bases from V and 2 bases from J, with 9 bases between. From germline, CDR1 is KGHSH and CDR2 LQKENI. CDR3 DNA sequence: TGTGCCAGCTCATCGGACGGAAACACTGAAGCTTTCTTT. Its protein product is CASSSDGNTEAFF.

The CDR3: CASTVQERSSAFF. CDR3 coding DNA: TGTGCCAGCACAGTTCAGGAGAGGTCGTCAGCTTTCTTT. The rearrangement uses TRBV28 and TRBJ1-1; no clear D. Germline CDR1 is MDHEN and CDR2 is SYDVKM. V was cut by 7 bases and J by 10 bases, with 19 bases left in between. This CDR3 has 13 residues. Combining the CDR3 with reference TRBV28 and TRBJ1-1 gives the whole variable domain DVKVTQSSRYLVKRTGEKVFLECVQDMDHENMFWYRQDPGLGLRLIYFSYDVKMKEKGDIPEGYSVSREKKERFSLILESASTNQTSMYLCASTVQERSSAFFGQGTRLTVV.

A remark on this clone: Other DNA sequences from this sample encode an identical CDR3 as well. The chain links TRBV5-1 to TRBJ2-2; 7 bases align to TRBD1. The CDR3 is 13 residues long. CDR1 SGHRS and CDR2 YFSETQ come from the germline V gene. After removal of 1 base from V and 6 bases from J, the junction contained 0 bases not matched to a gene. The CDR3 sequence: CASSLQGAGELFF. In DNA, the CDR3 is TGCGCCAGCAGCTTGCAGGGGGCCGGGGAGCTGTTTTTT.

There are a few counts of this clone. J is TRBJ1-1 and V is TRBV3-1 (or the pseudogene TRBV3-2); D remains unclear. This CDR3 region has 12 residues. Germline CDR1 is LGHDT and CDR2 is YNNKEL (reference sequence). V was shortened by 4 bases and J by 3 bases, with 6 bases between the two germline ends. Here the CDR3 DNA reads TGTGCCAGCAGCCCCGGATACACTGAAGCTTTCTTT. Translating gives CASSPGYTEAFF.

The V call is TRBV2, the J call TRBJ1-1, with 8 nucleotides matching TRBD1. The CDR3 runs 14 residues. After removal of 8 bases from V and 4 bases from J, the junction contained 9 bases not matched to a gene. Germline V CDR1 and CDR2: SNHLY, FYNNEI. CDR3 loop: CASGRTGTGTEAFF. In DNA form, the CDR3 reads TGTGCCAGCGGTAGGACAGGGACGGGCACTGAAGCTTTCTTT.

The chain is built from TRBV28 and TRBJ1-2; D is undetermined. Germline V gene lookup returns CDR1 MDHEN and CDR2 SYDVKM. V lost 5 bases to trimming and J lost 7 bases, with 11 bases between them. The CDR3 extends over 12 amino acids. The CDR3, as DNA: TGTGCCAGCAGTCCCCTTTTCAGTGGCTACACCTTC. Amino acids: CASSPLFSGYTF.

The chain uses TRBV24-1 and TRBJ1-1; a possible D gene is TRBD1 (6 bases). Germline CDR1 KGHDR, CDR2 SFDVKD. Trimming removed 6 bases at V and 6 bases at J, with 16 bases between. The CDR3 has 14 amino acids. The CDR3 sequence is CATSTTGSNAEAFF. DNA for the CDR3: TGTGCCACCAGTACAACAGGGAGTAATGCTGAAGCTTTCTTT.

In DNA form, the CDR3 reads TGCGCCAGCAGCCAAGGGTCCCGGGGGACTGAAGCTTTCTTT. Encoded protein: CASSQGSRGTEAFF. This rearrangement joins TRBV4-3 to TRBJ1-1; D possibly corresponds to TRBD1 (5 bases). Germline V lookup: CDR1 LGHNA, CDR2 YSLEER. This CDR3 comprises 14 residues. V dropped 1 base and J dropped 5 bases, with 11 bases sitting between them.

The genes are TRBV4-3 and TRBJ2-5, with 9 bases matching TRBD2. CDR1 LGHNA and CDR2 YSLEER come from the germline V gene. The junction had 0 bases not matched to a gene; V was cut back by 0 bases and J by 1 base. CDR3 length: 15 residues. The CDR3 DNA follows: TGCGCCAGCAGCCAAGAGCGGGGGGGCCAAGAGACCCAGTACTTC. Translation: CASSQERGGQETQYF.

The V gene is TRBV28, the J gene TRBJ2-3, with D maybe TRBD1 (5 bases). This CDR3 is built from 14 residues. Germline CDR1 reads MDHEN; CDR2 reads SYDVKM. V was clipped by 4 bases and J by 6 bases, with 14 bases between them. This CDR3 reads CASSSRTSLDTQYF. The CDR3 DNA reads as TGTGCCAGCAGTTCTAGGACATCCTTGGATACGCAGTATTTT. The full variable domain, completed using reference TRBV28 and TRBJ2-3, is DVKVTQSSRYLVKRTGEKVFLECVQDMDHENMFWYRQDPGLGLRLIYFSYDVKMKEKGDIPEGYSVSREKKERFSLILESASTNQTSMYLCASSSRTSLDTQYFGPGTRLTVL.

The V call is TRBV9, the J call TRBJ2-7; 10 bases match TRBD1. V gave up 4 bases and J gave up 3 bases; unmatched junction bases: 7. Germline V lookup: CDR1 SGDLS, CDR2 YYNGEE. CDR3 length: 15 amino acids. For the CDR3, the DNA is TGTGCCAGCAGCCTCGGGACAGGGGCGATCTACGAGCAGTACTTC. Translated, it gives CASSLGTGAIYEQYF.

The genes are TRBV5-1 and TRBJ1-2; D is ambiguous. Trimming pared 0 bases from V and 7 bases from J, leaving 4 bases between. The CDR3 sequence is 11 residues long. Germline loops: CDR1 SGHRS, CDR2 YFSETQ. The CDR3 sequence is CASSLGSGYTF. CDR3 bases: TGCGCCAGCAGCTTGGGGTCTGGCTACACCTTC.

The chain employs TRBV18 and TRBJ1-5; the D gene is possibly TRBD1 (6 bases). The V gene's germline CDR1 is KGHSH and CDR2 LQKENI. The CDR3 consists of 13 residues. V gave up 6 bases and J gave up 4 bases, with 10 bases separating them. CDR3 amino acids: CASSQGSNQPQHF. The CDR3 DNA sequence: TGTGCCAGCTCTCAGGGGTCGAATCAGCCCCAGCATTTT.

J is TRBJ2-2 and V is TRBV27; 10 positions agree with TRBD2. The germline gives CDR1 MNHEY, CDR2 SMNVEV (reference sequence). V was clipped by 6 bases and J by 7 bases; unmatched bases: 5. This CDR3 comprises 14 residues. Written as DNA, the CDR3 is TGTGCCAGCAGCTCTAGCGGGGGAAGCGGGGAGCTGTTTTTT. Its protein product is CASSSSGGSGELFF.

This chain uses TRBV6-5 with TRBJ1-1; weak D call: TRBD1 (5 bases). V was trimmed by 7 bases and J by 5 bases, leaving 20 bases between them. CDR3 length: 15 residues. The germline gives CDR1 MNHEY, CDR2 SVGAGI. This CDR3 reads CASIDMNRGRTEAFF. The CDR3 coding sequence is TGTGCCAGCATCGACATGAATAGGGGAAGAACTGAAGCTTTCTTT.

J is TRBJ2-3 and V is TRBV5-4, with a weak D call TRBD1 (5 bases). CDR3 length: 13 residues. Trimming pared 5 bases from V and 5 bases from J, leaving 12 bases between. Germline values: CDR1 SGHNT, CDR2 YYREEE (reference sequence). The DNA of the CDR3 is TGTGCCAGCAGACCAAAGACAGAAGATACGCAGTATTTT. The encoded protein is CASRPKTEDTQYF.

This clone was detected only once. This chain uses TRBV29-1 with TRBJ1-5; no firm D call. V gave up 8 bases and J gave up 3 bases, with 14 bases separating them. This CDR3 is built from 13 residues. Germline V gene sequence: CDR1 SQVTM, CDR2 ANQGSEA. CDR3 sequence reads: CSISAGVNQPQHF. As DNA, the CDR3 is TGCAGCATTAGCGCCGGGGTCAATCAGCCCCAGCATTTT.

The CDR3: CASSQDQTGNEKLFF. CDR3 in DNA: TGCGCCAGCAGCCAAGATCAAACAGGGAATGAAAAACTGTTTTTT. This chain links TRBV4-1 with TRBJ1-4, with D perhaps matching TRBD1 (6 bases). CDR1 MGHRA and CDR2 YSYEKL come from the germline V gene. V lost 0 bases and J 5 bases, leaving 10 bases between the germline ends. The CDR3 has 15 amino acids.

The chain links TRBV5-1 to TRBJ2-2, with a tentative D call TRBD1 (6 bases). Trimming pared 3 bases from V and 3 bases from J, leaving 15 bases between. The CDR3 runs to 16 residues. CDR1 is SGHRS, CDR2 YFSETQ, per germline. The CDR3 loop is CASSYRDPRDTGELFF. In nucleotides, the CDR3 is TGCGCCAGCAGCTACAGGGATCCTAGGGACACCGGGGAGCTGTTTTTT.

This sequence joins TRBV28 and TRBJ1-2; D is undetermined. CDR1 MDHEN and CDR2 SYDVKM come from the germline V gene. The CDR3 extends over 13 amino acids. V gave up 7 bases and J gave up 4 bases, with 13 bases separating them. CDR3 loop: CASIGLGSYGYTF. The CDR3 region has the DNA TGTGCCAGCATTGGACTGGGGAGCTATGGCTACACCTTC.

The chain joins TRBV16 to TRBJ2-3; D perhaps matches TRBD1 (5 bases). The CDR3 covers 15 residues. The germline V and J ends were trimmed by 7 bases and 3 bases, with 17 bases remaining between them. CDR1 and CDR2 (germline): KGHSY, FQNENV. The CDR3 bases are TGTGCCAGCATCCGTTGGGGCTCCAGTACAGATACGCAGTATTTT. Translating it yields CASIRWGSSTDTQYF.

The chain carries TRBV19 and TRBJ2-2; TRBD1 might be the D (5 bases). The CDR3 runs 15 residues. Per the germline V gene, CDR1 is LNHDA and CDR2 is SQIVND (reference sequence). V shed 3 bases and J shed 5 bases, with 13 bases lying between them. DNA for the CDR3: TGTGCCAGTAGTATTGGCAGGGTCCGTACCGGGGAGCTGTTTTTT. Translated, it gives CASSIGRVRTGELFF. Full variable domain (remainder filled in from reference TRBV19 and TRBJ2-2): DGGITQSPKYLFRKEGQNVTLSCEQNLNHDAMYWYRQDPGQGLRLIYYSQIVNDFQKGDIAEGYSVSREKKESFPLTVTSAQKNPTAFYLCASSIGRVRTGELFFGEGSRLTVL.